These 8 T cell receptor beta chains were sequenced from one sample in a study of post-analysis software for immune sequencing data. Unique molecular identifiers were carried by the TCR beta cDNA libraries. MiXCR, applied by TCRdb to the PCR reads, yields one record per CDR3 protein. Among 400,000 to 500,000 distinct CDR3 sequences listed, roughly 40% were seen once. Findings and limits, study-wide: A few TRBV segments occurring more often in patients than controls included TRBV5-6, TRBV5-1 and TRBV20-1.

No antigen is known for these receptors. Sequenced material: blood. These receptors came from a girl aged 2-10 years with multiple sclerosis.

In its sample, this clonotype ranks as medium-sized. The V and J genes are TRBV10-3 and TRBJ1-2, with 7 positions matching TRBD1. The J segment lost 7 bases and the V segment lost 3 bases, leaving 11 bases of the junction unmatched. The germline gives CDR1 ENHRY, CDR2 SYGVKD. The CDR3 length is 15 residues. In nucleotides, the CDR3 is TGTGCCATCAGTGAATTCGCCGACAGGGCGGGTGGCTACACCTTC. The encoded protein is CAISEFADRAGGYTF.

CDR3 loop: CSVQRGGRSTYNEQFF. DNA of the CDR3: TGCAGCGTGCAGCGGGGGGGCCGTTCAACCTACAATGAGCAGTTCTTC. The chain joins TRBV29-1 to TRBJ2-1; 10 bases line up with TRBD2. The junction had 10 bases not matched to a gene; V was cut back by 6 bases and J by 2 bases. This CDR3 contains 16 residues. Germline assignment: CDR1 SQVTM and CDR2 ANQGSEA.

The V gene is TRBV28, the J gene TRBJ2-5; D perhaps matches TRBD2 (6 bases). The J call may be in error: the DNA end matches TRBJ2-7 better. The CDR3 runs to 14 residues. Germline V gene lookup returns CDR1 MDHEN and CDR2 SYDVKM. For the CDR3, the DNA is TGTGCCAGCAGGGGAGGACCGTCAACCTACGAGCAGTACTTC. Amino acid sequence: CASRGGPSTYEQYF.

The chain combines TRBV6-6 with TRBJ2-4; D is possibly TRBD2 (6 bases). Trimming left V 4 bases short and J 2 bases short, with 15 bases between. The CDR3 contains 16 residues. The V gene's germline CDR1 is MNHNY and CDR2 SVGAGI (reference sequence). CDR3 loop: CASSFSGRGSKNIQYF. CDR3 nucleotides: TGTGCCAGCAGTTTTAGCGGAAGGGGCTCCAAAAACATTCAGTACTTC.

The gene calls are TRBV4-3 and TRBJ2-5; weak D call: TRBD2 (7 bases). The germline V gene has CDR1 LGHNA and CDR2 YSLEER. This CDR3 region has 13 residues. V was shortened by 4 bases and J by 11 bases, with 17 bases between the two germline ends. CDR3 nucleotide sequence: TGCGCCAGCAGCCTTGAAGGGGGGGGGGAGCAGTACTTC. Translation: CASSLEGGGEQYF.

This chain uses TRBV28 with TRBJ2-1; no clear D. The CDR3 is 14 amino acids. The V gene lost 4 bases and the J gene lost 2 bases, with 9 bases spanning the gap. CDR1 and CDR2 from the germline V gene are MDHEN and SYDVKM. The CDR3 spells CASSSSHPYNEQFF. Here the CDR3 DNA reads TGTGCCAGCAGTTCGAGTCATCCCTACAATGAGCAGTTCTTC. Using reference TRBV28 and TRBJ2-1 for the parts outside the CDR3, the full variable domain is DVKVTQSSRYLVKRTGEKVFLECVQDMDHENMFWYRQDPGLGLRLIYFSYDVKMKEKGDIPEGYSVSREKKERFSLILESASTNQTSMYLCASSSSHPYNEQFFGPGTRLTVL.

CDR3 nucleotides: TGTGCCAGCAGTTCCTACAGGGGAACAAAAGCTAGCACAGATACGCAGTATTTT. Its translation is CASSSYRGTKASTDTQYF. This sequence joins TRBV12-3 or TRBV12-4 and TRBJ2-3; TRBD1 matches 7 bases. The CDR3 is made up of 18 amino acids. Trimming cost V 4 bases and J 0 bases; bases outside gene matches: 13.

J is TRBJ2-5 and V is TRBV10-1; no clear D gene. Germline CDR1 and CDR2: WNHNN and SYGVQD (reference sequence). This CDR3 is 16 amino acids long. V lost 3 bases to trimming and J lost 0 bases, with 14 bases between them. For the CDR3, the DNA is TGCGCCAGCAGTGAATCGAAGGCACCGTACCAAGAGACCCAGTACTTC. Protein sequence: CASSESKAPYQETQYF.